This TCR beta chain is from a study of blood T cell repertoires in COVID-19. TCRdb keeps only in-frame clones here, not all; method: immunoSEQ multiplex PCR. The sample shows roughly 180,000 clones, more than 65% of them seen only once. The CDR3 has 16 amino acids. The germline V gene has CDR1 MNHEY and CDR2 SMNVEV (reference sequence). After removal of 5 bases from V and 3 bases from J, the junction contained 10 bases not matched to a gene. This clonotype originated in a woman aged 35 to 49 with acute COVID-19. The chain carries TRBV27 and TRBJ2-7, with 10 bases matching TRBD1. The sample taken for sequencing was PBMCs or T cells enriched from blood (not recorded which). For the CDR3, the DNA is TGTGCCAGCAGTCCCATCGACGACAGGGGGCACTACGAGCAGTACTTC. This encodes CASSPIDDRGHYEQYF.